The next 25 T cell receptor beta chains were all read from a single sample in a study of shared clonotypes between healthy human individuals. Sequenced by immunoSEQ multiplex PCR; TCRdb stores in-frame clones only, minus some. The repertoire holds approximately 1.5 million clones, approximately 98.5% seen once, with around 0.33% in the top ten. Sample: naive CD4+ T cells sorted from blood. Subset of the sample: CD45RA+ positively selected. The receptors stem from a man aged 25-45 years in good health.

V gene TRBV4-3 combines with J gene TRBJ2-1; 12 positions agree with TRBD2. The germline CDR1 and CDR2 sequences are LGHNA and YSLEER. V shed 2 bases and J 0 bases; nucleotides not matched to a gene: 5. This CDR3 spans 18 amino acids. The CDR3 coding sequence is TGCGCCAGCAGCCAATATTTGACTAGCGGGAGCTCCTACAATGAGCAGTTCTTC. It translates to CASSQYLTSGSSYNEQFF.

This clone appeared a single time. Other nucleotide sequences from this sample produce the same CDR3. V and J are TRBV5-1 and TRBJ2-1; D ambiguous. This CDR3 has 15 amino acids. The V end was cut by 0 bases, the J end by 1 base, with 8 bases between. Germline-derived CDR1 and CDR2 are SGHRS and YFSETQ. CDR3 nucleotide sequence: TGCGCCAGCAGCTTGGAATTGTCTTCCTACAATGAGCAGTTCTTC. Translating gives CASSLELSSYNEQFF. The full variable domain, rest sourced from reference TRBV5-1 and TRBJ2-1, is KAGVTQTPRYLIKTRGQQVTLSCSPISGHRSVSWYQQTPGQGLQFLFEYFSETQRNKGNFPGRFSGRQFSNSRSEMNVSTLELGDSALYLCASSLELSSYNEQFFGPGTRLTVL.

This clone came up once. The rearrangement joins TRBV5-5 to TRBJ1-1; perhaps TRBD1 as D (6 bases). CDR1 is SGHKS and CDR2 is YYEKEE in the germline V gene (reference sequence). The CDR3 length is 16 residues. Between the trimmed V and J ends, which lost 4 bases and 2 bases, there was a span of 18 bases. The CDR3 spells CASSTPQTGPNTEAFF. The DNA of the CDR3 is TGTGCCAGCAGCACCCCTCAAACAGGGCCCAACACTGAAGCTTTCTTT.

The V call is TRBV18, the J call TRBJ2-2; D is unclear. Germline-derived CDR1 and CDR2 are KGHSH and LQKENI. The CDR3 extends over 14 amino acids. V lost 5 bases and J 1 base, leaving 8 bases between the germline ends. The CDR3 spells CASSVERNTGELFF. The DNA for the CDR3 is TGTGCCAGCTCAGTGGAAAGGAACACCGGGGAGCTGTTTTTT.

The rearrangement joins TRBV10-3 to TRBJ2-5, with D perhaps TRBD1 (5 bases). The CDR3 loop spans 16 amino acids. CDR1 is ENHRY, CDR2 SYGVKD, per germline. V dropped 3 bases and J dropped 5 bases, with 19 bases sitting between them. In DNA form, the CDR3 reads TGTGCCATCAGTGATGTGGGGAAAAAGGGGTGGGAGACCCAGTACTTC. This sequence encodes CAISDVGKKGWETQYF.

V is TRBV10-2 and J is TRBJ2-1, with a tentative D call TRBD1 (5 bases). CDR1 WSHSY and CDR2 SAAADI come from the germline V gene. Trimming cost V 8 bases and J 8 bases, with 22 bases left between them. This CDR3 has 15 residues. The CDR3 coding sequence is TGCGCCAGCCTTGTGCAGGGTAGAGAGTACGATGAGCAGTTCTTC. Translated, it gives CASLVQGREYDEQFF.

CDR3 bases: TGTGCCAGCAGCCCGGGGGAAGGGCCGAATCAGCCCCAGCATTTT. Encoded protein: CASSPGEGPNQPQHF. The V gene is TRBV5-8, the J gene TRBJ1-5; perhaps TRBD1 as D (5 bases). V lost 4 bases and J 4 bases, leaving 15 bases between the germline ends. Per germline, CDR1 SGHTS and CDR2 YDEGEE. The length of the CDR3 is 15 residues.

The J gene is TRBJ2-7, the V gene TRBV14; D remains ambiguous. The CDR3 is made up of 13 amino acids. Trimming stripped 0 bases from V and 6 bases from J, with 9 bases between. Germline CDR1 reads SGHDN; CDR2 reads FVKESK. CDR3 in DNA: TGTGCCAGCAGCCAAGAATTAGGTAGCGAGCAGTACTTC. This translates into CASSQELGSEQYF.

Turning to this clone: At the DNA level, this CDR3 is encoded by other sequences in the same sample as well. The chain joins TRBV5-1 to TRBJ2-7; maybe TRBD2 (6 bases). The germline gives CDR1 SGHRS, CDR2 YFSETQ. The germline V and J ends were trimmed by 0 bases and 4 bases, with 11 bases remaining between them. The CDR3 sequence is 14 residues long. CDR3 sequence reads: CASSLEAGRYEQYF. CDR3 coding DNA: TGCGCCAGCAGCTTGGAGGCAGGGAGGTACGAGCAGTACTTC.

This clone was counted a single time. The genes are TRBV18 and TRBJ1-4, with unresolved D. Germline V gene sequence: CDR1 KGHSH, CDR2 LQKENI. V gave up 3 bases and J gave up 5 bases, with 13 bases separating them. The CDR3 is made up of 15 amino acids. The CDR3 sequence: CASSPPALGNEKLFF. The CDR3 coding sequence is TGTGCCAGCTCACCCCCAGCTCTGGGGAATGAAAAACTGTTTTTT. Full variable domain (outside the CDR3, taken from reference TRBV18 and TRBJ1-4): NAGVMQNPRHLVRRRGQEARLRCSPMKGHSHVYWYRQLPEEGLKFMVYLQKENIIDESGMPKERFSAEFPKEGPSILRIQQVVRGDSAAYFCASSPPALGNEKLFFGSGTQLSVL.

The genes are TRBV5-6 and TRBJ1-2, with a possible D match to TRBD1 (5 bases). Germline V gives CDR1 SGHDT, CDR2 YYEEEE. The ends were cut back, 2 bases at V and 5 bases at J, with 13 bases in the middle. This CDR3 spans 14 amino acids. CDR3: CASSFIGGDYGYTF. The CDR3 nucleotides are TGTGCCAGCAGCTTTATCGGGGGTGATTATGGCTACACCTTC.

The V and J genes are TRBV19 and TRBJ2-7, with D maybe TRBD1 (5 bases). Germline lookup yields CDR1 LNHDA and CDR2 SQIVND (reference sequence). CDR3 size: 12 residues. The V end lost 7 bases, the J end lost 2 bases, and 9 bases lay between the germline ends. CDR3 loop: CASKGDPYEQYF. The DNA for the CDR3 is TGTGCCAGTAAAGGGGATCCCTACGAGCAGTACTTC.

This chain links TRBV7-3 with TRBJ2-1; D ambiguous. The V gene's germline CDR1 is SGHTA and CDR2 FQGTGA. There are 13 residues in the CDR3. With 5 bases removed from V and 5 bases from J, the gap between germline ends came to 10 bases. Here the CDR3 reads CASSLGSNNEQFF. CDR3 nucleotides: TGTGCCAGCAGCCTGGGGTCCAACAATGAGCAGTTCTTC.

The rearrangement uses TRBV19 and TRBJ1-2, with D tentatively TRBD1 (6 bases). The V end was cut by 3 bases, the J end by 5 bases, with 19 bases between. Germline-derived CDR1 and CDR2 are LNHDA and SQIVND (reference sequence). CDR3 size: 16 residues. CDR3 coding DNA: TGTGCCAGTAGTATGGGTGCCGGGACACCGATGTATGGCTACACCTTC. Its translation: CASSMGAGTPMYGYTF.

Turning to this clone: The sample contains more than one DNA sequence encoding this CDR3. The CDR3 region is CASSLAGNTIYF. The CDR3 coding sequence is TGTGCCAGCAGCTTGGCCGGAAACACCATATATTTT. This chain uses TRBV5-4 with TRBJ1-3; no firm D call. V gave up 0 bases and J gave up 4 bases, with 2 bases separating them. From germline, CDR1 is SGHNT and CDR2 YYREEE (reference sequence). The CDR3 extends over 12 amino acids.

The rearrangement links TRBV5-1 to TRBJ1-1; TRBD1 might be the D (6 bases). Germline V gene lookup returns CDR1 SGHRS and CDR2 YFSETQ. This CDR3 comprises 15 residues. V lost 0 bases, J lost 2 bases, and 11 bases lay in between. The CDR3 is CASSLVLQGNTEAFF. Here the CDR3 DNA reads TGCGCCAGCAGCTTGGTCCTACAGGGAAACACTGAAGCTTTCTTT.

This clone has just one count. This rearrangement joins TRBV5-1 to TRBJ1-5; 8 bases align to TRBD1. The CDR3 has 18 residues. The junction had 8 bases not matched to a gene; V was cut back by 0 bases and J by 0 bases. CDR1 is SGHRS, CDR2 YFSETQ, per germline. The CDR3, as DNA: TGCGCCAGCAGCTTGGTCCCCAGGGGGCGCAATAGCAATCAGCCCCAGCATTTT. This encodes CASSLVPRGRNSNQPQHF.

The rearrangement joins TRBV21-1 to TRBJ2-3; TRBD1, the table's D call, lacks a check against the DNA. TRBV21-1 is assigned pseudogene status. CDR3 length: 15 amino acids. CDR3 residues: CATRPGQEGTDTQYF. In DNA form, the CDR3 reads TGTGCCACCCGCCCCGGACAGGAGGGAACAGATACGCAGTATTTT.

The J gene is TRBJ2-1, the V gene TRBV5-4; possible D gene TRBD1, 6 bases. Between the trimmed V and J ends, which lost 6 bases and 5 bases, there was a span of 15 bases. CDR1 SGHNT and CDR2 YYREEE come from the germline V gene (reference sequence). This CDR3 region has 14 residues. The CDR3, as DNA: TGTGCCAGCAAGAACATACAGGGAAACAATGAGCAGTTCTTC. Its translation is CASKNIQGNNEQFF.

The chain has TRBV7-2 and TRBJ2-5; D gene unclear. The CDR3 loop spans 15 amino acids. Trimming took off 5 bases at V and 5 bases at J, with 18 bases between the two ends. In germline, CDR1 is SGHTA, CDR2 FQGNSA. The CDR3 DNA reads as TGTGCCAGCAGCCCTACCGGTAGCCCCGGGGAGACCCAGTACTTC. This gives the protein CASSPTGSPGETQYF. Together with reference TRBV7-2 and TRBJ2-5, the CDR3 gives the full variable domain: GAGVSQSPSNKVTEKGKDVELRCDPISGHTALYWYRQSLGQGLEFLIYFQGNSAPDKSGLPSDRFSAERTGGSVSTLTIQRTQQEDSAVYLCASSPTGSPGETQYFGPGTRLLVL.

The V and J genes are TRBV27 and TRBJ1-1; D remains unclear. V lost 6 bases and J 1 base, leaving 15 bases between the germline ends. The germline gives CDR1 MNHEY, CDR2 SMNVEV (reference sequence). This CDR3 is built from 15 residues. In DNA form, the CDR3 reads TGTGCCAGCAGGGACTACCTTAAGGAGAACACTGAAGCTTTCTTT. Protein: CASRDYLKENTEAFF.

CDR3 region: CASSVGTSGRGGEQFF. The DNA for the CDR3 is TGTGCCAGCAGCGTAGGTACTAGCGGGAGGGGAGGCGAGCAGTTCTTC. The chain carries TRBV9 and TRBJ2-1, with 13 positions matching TRBD2. This CDR3 has 16 amino acids. The germline V gene encodes CDR1 SGDLS and CDR2 YYNGEE. V lost 0 bases to trimming and J lost 10 bases; unmatched junction nucleotides: 7.

V is TRBV19 and J is TRBJ2-3; D possibly matches TRBD1 or TRBD2 (5 bases each). The CDR3 contains 15 residues. Germline values: CDR1 LNHDA, CDR2 SQIVND (reference sequence). V gave up 6 bases and J gave up 0 bases, with 13 bases separating them. The CDR3, as DNA: TGTGCCAGTAGACCTGGGACCACTAGCACAGATACGCAGTATTTT. Translating gives CASRPGTTSTDTQYF.

About this clone: In the same sample, other DNA sequences code for this CDR3. CDR3 coding DNA: TGTGCCAGCTCACCGGGGACAGCTACTTACGAGCAGTACTTC. Translating gives CASSPGTATYEQYF. This chain connects TRBV18 to TRBJ2-7; TRBD1 matches at 7 bases. Germline values: CDR1 KGHSH, CDR2 LQKENI. V shed 3 bases and J 4 bases; nucleotides not matched to a gene: 6. The CDR3 loop spans 14 amino acids.

This clone was picked up one time. The V call is TRBV21-1, the J call TRBJ2-3; the D segment call TRBD2 is taken from the table without a DNA check. TRBV21-1 is designated a pseudogene. This CDR3 has 16 residues. The CDR3 loop is CASSKEPASGTDTQYF. As DNA, the CDR3 is TGTGCCAGCAGCAAAGAACCGGCTAGCGGGACAGATACGCAGTATTTT.